This entry features one T cell receptor (beta chain) sequence. Its target is not known. Profiled with immunoSEQ multiplex PCR; TCRdb holds only in-frame clones, not every one. The sample contains approximately 52,000 clones, about 86% of which appear only once. The CDR3 is 14 residues long. J gave up 3 bases and V 5 bases, and 4 bases lay outside the gene matches. In germline, CDR1 is LGHNT, CDR2 FRNRAP. The record originates from a study of T cells after posttransplantation cyclophosphamide. Overall study results and limits: TRB clonality was highly associated with recipient CMV seropositivity and reactivation. Tissue-infiltrating T cells from skin or gut overlapped little with blood T cells. Later post-transplant blood repertoires were often dominated by donor CD8+ memory clones.

Source material: PBMCs. The receptor was derived from a man aged 30 to 39 with a blood cancer, CMV-positive, and with a related stem cell donor. The chain has TRBV12-5 and TRBJ2-4, with 7 bases identical to TRBD1. This CDR3 reads CASGAGGGKNIQYF. The CDR3 bases are TGTGCTAGTGGTGCAGGGGGTGGCAAAAACATTCAGTACTTC.